The 22 T cell receptor beta chains below were found in one sample sequenced in a study of cytomegalovirus exposure and HLA in healthy donors. The PCR used 60 Vbeta and 13 Jbeta primers. TCRdb's table, derived via immunoSEQ multiplex PCR, lists solely in-frame clones and lacks some. The data hold under 200,000 clones, with approximately 80% observed a single time. Sequencing input: PBMCs. Receptors originate from a woman in her thirties or forties in good health and CMV-seropositive.

The chain uses TRBV27 and TRBJ1-2, with 8 bases fitting TRBD1. Germline CDR1 MNHEY, CDR2 SMNVEV (reference sequence). This CDR3 has 13 residues. With 8 bases clipped from V and 8 bases from J, the junction kept 10 bases outside the gene matches. The CDR3 DNA sequence: TGTGCCAGCCGAAAGACAGGGGAAGGCGGCTACACCTTC. It is translated as CASRKTGEGGYTF.

CDR3 loop: CASSPGTSGWPSGNTIYF. For the CDR3, the DNA is TGTGCCAGCAGCCCTGGGACTTCAGGGTGGCCCTCTGGAAACACCATATATTTT. The chain uses TRBV11-2 and TRBJ1-3, with D possibly being TRBD1 (5 bases). The CDR3 is 18 amino acids. Trimming stripped 5 bases from V and 0 bases from J, with 20 bases between. Germline V gene data show CDR1 as SGHAT and CDR2 as FQNNGV.

The chain has TRBV7-7 and TRBJ1-5; tentative D call: TRBD1 (6 bases). Germline assignment: CDR1 SSHAT and CDR2 FNYEAQ (reference sequence). Trimming shortened V by 5 bases and J by 8 bases, and 13 bases separated the two germline ends. There are 13 residues in the CDR3. Written as DNA, the CDR3 is TGTGCCAGCAGCCGGACAGCTCTTGAGCCCCAGCATTTT. Encoded protein: CASSRTALEPQHF.

V and J are TRBV7-2 and TRBJ2-5; D might be TRBD2 (6 bases). This CDR3 is built from 13 residues. V shed 0 bases and J shed 5 bases, with 7 bases lying between them. Germline V CDR1 and CDR2: SGHTA, FQGNSA. The CDR3 sequence is CASSLAAGETQYF. CDR3 DNA sequence: TGTGCCAGCAGCTTAGCGGCGGGGGAGACCCAGTACTTC.

The V and J genes are TRBV10-1 and TRBJ2-4; 13 bases fit TRBD2. The CDR3 sequence is 16 residues long. The J segment lost 6 bases and the V segment lost 4 bases, leaving 6 bases of the junction unmatched. Germline lookup yields CDR1 WNHNN and CDR2 SYGVQD (reference sequence). Here the CDR3 DNA reads TGCGCCAGCAGTGCCGGGACTAGCGGGACGGGAAACATTCAGTACTTC. Translated: CASSAGTSGTGNIQYF.

The chain recombines TRBV7-9 with TRBJ1-1, with a possible D match to TRBD1 (5 bases). V lost 2 bases, J lost 3 bases, and 10 bases lay in between. Germline V gene data show CDR1 as SEHNR and CDR2 as FQNEAQ (reference sequence). The CDR3 has 14 residues. This CDR3 reads CASSLRGQDTEAFF. CDR3 in DNA: TGTGCCAGCAGCTTAAGGGGCCAGGACACTGAAGCTTTCTTT.

This chain joins TRBV7-2 and TRBJ2-5; D is perhaps TRBD2 (7 bases). The end of the DNA is better explained by TRBJ2-7, so the J call may be wrong. The CDR3 is 13 amino acids. The germline V gene encodes CDR1 SGHTA and CDR2 FQGNSA. The CDR3 loop reads CASTLWGGNEQYF. In DNA, the CDR3 is TGTGCCAGCACCCTCTGGGGGGGCAACGAGCAGTACTTC.

The chain has TRBV7-2 and TRBJ2-3, with 7 bases fitting TRBD1. The germline gives CDR1 SGHTA, CDR2 FQGNSA. The CDR3 sequence is 14 residues long. The junction had 3 bases not matched to a gene; V was cut back by 0 bases and J by 6 bases. CDR3 coding DNA: TGTGCCAGCAGCTTAGCGAGGGACAGCGATACGCAGTATTTT. It specifies CASSLARDSDTQYF.

V and J are TRBV11-3 and TRBJ1-1; D is unclear. Trimming shortened V by 5 bases and J by 4 bases, and 23 bases separated the two germline ends. This CDR3 comprises 17 residues. Per the germline V gene, CDR1 is SGHNT and CDR2 is YENEEA. CDR3 nucleotides: TGTGCCAGCAGCCTACGAAGAGGAGGGAGAACGAGCACTGAAGCTTTCTTT. It yields the protein CASSLRRGGRTSTEAFF.

The rearrangement uses TRBV7-2 and TRBJ1-1; D remains unclear. The length of the CDR3 is 15 residues. Germline CDR1 SGHTA, CDR2 FQGNSA. The V and J ends lost 2 bases and 11 bases respectively, with 21 bases between them. CDR3 bases: TGTGCCAGCAGCTTAACGGTGGGAGGGTCCGCCGGGGCTTTCTTT. It is translated as CASSLTVGGSAGAFF.

This clone was seen once. This rearrangement joins TRBV7-6 to TRBJ2-2; D gene uncertain. Germline values: CDR1 SGHVS, CDR2 FNYEAQ. V gave up 5 bases and J gave up 4 bases, with 14 bases separating them. The CDR3 length is 15 residues. The CDR3 bases are TGTGCCAGCAGCCTACGCGCCGCCGGCACCGGGGAGCTGTTTTTT. Translating gives CASSLRAAGTGELFF.

CDR3 in DNA: TGTGCCAGCAGTTTTACAGGGATTGGCTATGGCTACACCTTC. This encodes CASSFTGIGYGYTF. V usage is TRBV2 and J usage is TRBJ1-2; TRBD1 might be the D (6 bases). This CDR3 spans 14 amino acids. V was pared by 5 bases and J by 4 bases, with 14 bases between. CDR1 is SNHLY, CDR2 FYNNEI, per germline. Filled out from reference TRBV2 and TRBJ1-2, the complete variable domain reads EPEVTQTPSHQVTQMGQEVILRCVPISNHLYFYWYRQILGQKVEFLVSFYNNEISEKSEIFDDQFSVERPDGSNFTLKIRSTKLEDSAMYFCASSFTGIGYGYTFGSGTRLTVV.

The chain couples TRBV27 to TRBJ1-4; TRBD1 aligns across 9 bases. This CDR3 comprises 14 residues. The ends lost 4 bases at V and 6 bases at J; junction bases unmatched: 3. Per the germline V gene, CDR1 is MNHEY and CDR2 is SMNVEV (reference sequence). The CDR3 region is CASSWGTGYEKLFF. The CDR3 DNA sequence: TGTGCCAGCAGTTGGGGGACAGGGTATGAAAAACTGTTTTTT.

The chain uses TRBV5-4 and TRBJ2-5; 9 nucleotides align to TRBD2. The ends lost 2 bases at V and 0 bases at J; junction bases unmatched: 2. Germline values: CDR1 SGHNT, CDR2 YYREEE (reference sequence). The CDR3 loop spans 15 amino acids. Here the CDR3 DNA reads TGTGCCAGCAGCTTTGCGGGAGGGGACCAAGAGACCCAGTACTTC. Its protein product is CASSFAGGDQETQYF.

This clone came up once. The chain joins TRBV21-1 to TRBJ1-5; no check of the table's D call, TRBD1, against the DNA was made. TRBV21-1 is a known pseudogene. This CDR3 is 17 amino acids long. CDR3 nucleotide sequence: TGTGCCAGCAGCGGGCGGACAGGGGGCAGCGTAAGGCAGCCCCAGCATTTT. The encoded protein is CASSGRTGGSVRQPQHF.

The rearrangement uses TRBV6-1 and TRBJ2-3, with D maybe TRBD2 (6 bases). CDR1 and CDR2 (germline): MNHNS, SASEGT. V lost 7 bases and J 10 bases, leaving 24 bases between the germline ends. The CDR3 contains 15 residues. The CDR3 DNA reads TGTGCCAGCACCACCGGGACGGCCAGGGAGGCGGCGCAGTATTTT. Its translation: CASTTGTAREAAQYF.

The J gene is TRBJ2-3, the V gene TRBV5-4; 10 bases match TRBD2. The V and J ends lost 4 bases and 0 bases, in that order; junction bases with no gene match: 5. CDR1 is SGHNT and CDR2 is YYREEE in the germline V gene (reference sequence). The length of the CDR3 is 16 residues. The CDR3: CASSTKAGGSTDTQYF. CDR3 DNA: TGTGCCAGCAGCACTAAAGCGGGGGGGAGCACAGATACGCAGTATTTT. Full variable domain (rest looked up from reference TRBV5-4 and TRBJ2-3): ETGVTQSPTHLIKTRGQQVTLRCSSQSGHNTVSWYQQALGQGPQFIFQYYREEENGRGNFPPRFSGLQFPNYSSELNVNALELDDSALYLCASSTKAGGSTDTQYFGPGTRLTVL.

Of note for this clone: Other DNA sequences of this sample code for an identical CDR3. The V and J genes are TRBV6-6 and TRBJ1-5; 11 bases map to TRBD1. The CDR3 is 15 residues long. The V gene end was trimmed by 2 bases and the J gene end by 4 bases; junction bases not matched to a gene: 1. Per the germline V gene, CDR1 is MNHNY and CDR2 is SVGAGI (reference sequence). CDR3 protein: CASSYGTGGNQPQHF. DNA of the CDR3: TGTGCCAGCAGTTACGGGACAGGGGGTAATCAGCCCCAGCATTTT.

This rearrangement joins TRBV7-2 to TRBJ2-7; TRBD2 matches at 7 bases. Trimming cost V 6 bases and J 2 bases; bases outside gene matches: 4. The CDR3 loop spans 13 amino acids. Germline CDR1 and CDR2: SGHTA and FQGNSA. As DNA, the CDR3 is TGTGCCAGCAGTACTAGCGCTCCCTACGAGCAGTACTTC. Residues: CASSTSAPYEQYF.

The V and J genes are TRBV6-5 and TRBJ2-5; the D gene is possibly TRBD1 (6 bases). The J call is doubtful: the DNA matches TRBJ2-7 better. From germline, CDR1 is MNHEY and CDR2 SVGAGI. This CDR3 has 15 amino acids. The DNA of the CDR3 is TGTGCCAGCAGTTACTCTTCAACAGGGACCTACGAGCAGTACTTC. Protein: CASSYSSTGTYEQYF.

This clone has more than one count but fewer than ten. The J gene is TRBJ1-2, the V gene TRBV7-8; no clear D. Trimming took off 5 bases at V and 0 bases at J, with 10 bases between the two ends. The germline V gene has CDR1 SGHVS and CDR2 FQNEAQ. The CDR3 has 14 residues. The CDR3, as DNA: TGTGCCAGCAGCATTGGGCAGCCTAACTATGGCTACACCTTC. Translated: CASSIGQPNYGYTF.

The chain uses TRBV27 and TRBJ2-1, with TRBD1 identical over 8 bases. J gave up 6 bases and V 4 bases, and 11 bases lay outside the gene matches. The CDR3 runs 16 residues. CDR1 is MNHEY, CDR2 SMNVEV, per germline (reference sequence). CDR3 sequence: CASSWTGINYGNEQFF. In DNA, the CDR3 is TGTGCCAGCAGTTGGACAGGGATAAACTACGGCAATGAGCAGTTCTTC.